This TCR beta chain originates from a study of T cells expressing NK-cell markers. No DNA is given; TCRdb re-called the 5' RACE reads and lists each CDR3 protein once. This table lists about 190,000 distinct CDR3 sequences. The TCR was taken from a man aged 18-75 years in good health. Sequencing input: blood T cells: a sorted CD56 or NKG2C T cell subset, CD4+ or CD8+ T cells, or bulk PBMC T cells (not recorded which).

CDR3 in amino acids: CASSLRLAGPRPARDTQYF. The J gene is TRBJ2-3, the V gene TRBV5-1; without DNA, the TCRdb call of TRBD2 cannot be checked. CDR1 and CDR2 (germline): SGHRS, YFSETQ. The CDR3 sequence is 19 residues long.